This T cell receptor beta chain was captured in a study of T cells in narcolepsy. For the study at large: Patients with NT1 or NT2 and healthy control donors were enrolled. Overall study results and limits: HCRT-specific and TRIB2-specific autoreactive clonotypes appeared among same-patient CSF and blood CD4+ clonotypes.

This clone has just one count. Its antigen is currently unknown. Measured with immunoSEQ multiplex PCR; TCRdb has only the in-frame clones, and not every one. This sample has about 40,000 clones, with approximately 88% found just once. The V and J ends lost 0 bases and 7 bases, in that order; junction bases with no gene match: 3. The CDR3 contains 15 residues. CDR1 and CDR2 (germline): SGDLS, YYNGEE. This TCR came from a human donor with narcolepsy. The chain employs TRBV9 and TRBJ1-6, with 8 bases lining up with TRBD1. The sequencing input was CD45RA- memory CD4+ T cells from PBMCs. CDR3 DNA: TGTGCCAGCAGCGTAGGGACAGGGCCCAATTCACCCCTCCACTTT. Translated: CASSVGTGPNSPLHF.